A single sample gave rise to the 32 T cell receptor beta chains below, sequenced in a study of T cell responses to AZD1222 COVID-19 vaccine. Measured with immunoSEQ multiplex PCR; TCRdb has only the in-frame clones, and not every one. The sample has about 170,000 clones; roughly 87% are singletons. The specimen was peripheral blood, collected 28 days after the second AZD1222 dose. These TCRs come from an adult who received the AZD1222 COVID-19 vaccine.

The chain carries TRBV4-3 and TRBJ1-5; perhaps TRBD1 as D (5 bases). The CDR3 is made up of 15 amino acids. Trimming left V 0 bases short and J 7 bases short, with 13 bases between. Germline-derived CDR1 and CDR2 are LGHNA and YSLEER. CDR3 DNA sequence: TGCGCCAGCAGCCAAGATCAAGGGGTGGGGCAGCCCCAGCATTTT. Its translation: CASSQDQGVGQPQHF.

The chain uses TRBV6-5 and TRBJ1-5; no firm D call. There are 13 residues in the CDR3. Looked up from germline, CDR1 is MNHEY and CDR2 is SVGAGI. The V end lost 3 bases, the J end lost 4 bases, and 7 bases lay between the germline ends. CDR3 sequence: CASSYGVNQPQHF. The CDR3 DNA follows: TGTGCCAGCAGTTATGGTGTAAATCAGCCCCAGCATTTT.

The J gene is TRBJ2-7, the V gene TRBV19; weak D call: TRBD1 (6 bases). Germline loops: CDR1 LNHDA, CDR2 SQIVND (reference sequence). This CDR3 is built from 12 residues. V was pared by 4 bases and J by 6 bases, with 10 bases between. CDR3 sequence: CASSTRTAEQYF. The CDR3 DNA sequence: TGTGCCAGTAGTACCCGGACAGCCGAGCAGTACTTC.

This chain uses TRBV6-2 or TRBV6-3 with TRBJ2-1, with TRBD2 identical over 7 bases. From germline, CDR1 is MNHEY and CDR2 SVGEGT. There are 14 residues in the CDR3. Trimming at V came to 6 bases and at J to 9 bases, leaving 11 bases not matched to a gene. CDR3 in DNA: TGTGCCAGCAGCCACAGCACTAGCGTGAGTGAGCAGTTCTTC. This gives the protein CASSHSTSVSEQFF.

The chain joins TRBV5-1 to TRBJ2-5, with TRBD1 identical over 9 bases. CDR3 length: 14 amino acids. Germline lookup yields CDR1 SGHRS and CDR2 YFSETQ. The junction had 4 bases not matched to a gene; V was cut back by 2 bases and J by 5 bases. Here the CDR3 reads CASSLQGADETQYF. The CDR3 bases are TGCGCCAGCAGCTTACAGGGGGCGGATGAGACCCAGTACTTC.

The CDR3 sequence is CASSLVQGAGELFF. CDR3 sequence (DNA): TGCGCCAGCAGCTTGGTGCAGGGTGCCGGGGAGCTGTTTTTT. This sequence joins TRBV5-1 and TRBJ2-2; D possibly corresponds to TRBD1 (5 bases). Per the germline V gene, CDR1 is SGHRS and CDR2 is YFSETQ. The CDR3 has 14 residues. Trimming took 0 bases from V and 6 from J, leaving 9 bases between them.

The chain has TRBV7-2 and TRBJ1-2; 7 bases line up with TRBD1. The CDR3 runs 13 residues. Unmatched junction bases numbered 11, after V lost 2 bases and J lost 14 bases. Germline assignment: CDR1 SGHTA and CDR2 FQGNSA. The CDR3 nucleotides are TGTGCCAGCAGCTTAAGGGTCGACAGGGAGGGTACCTTC. Translation gives CASSLRVDREGTF.

This chain uses TRBV4-1 with TRBJ1-1; 7 bases are shared with TRBD1. CDR1 is MGHRA, CDR2 YSYEKL, per germline. The trim removed 5 bases at V and 3 bases at J, leaving 9 bases unmatched. This CDR3 has 15 amino acids. CDR3 DNA: TGCGCCAGCAGCGAGACAGGGCTCGCCGACACTGAAGCTTTCTTT. This codes for CASSETGLADTEAFF.

The rearrangement joins TRBV6-5 to TRBJ1-1, with unresolved D. The CDR3 totals 14 residues. Trimming shortened V by 6 bases and J by 4 bases, and 15 bases separated the two germline ends. From germline, CDR1 is MNHEY and CDR2 SVGAGI. The CDR3: CASSPSDGPTEAFF. As DNA, the CDR3 is TGTGCCAGCAGCCCCTCCGACGGGCCCACTGAAGCTTTCTTT.

V and J are TRBV15 and TRBJ1-5, with D perhaps TRBD1 (6 bases). The CDR3 is made up of 17 amino acids. CDR1 and CDR2 from the germline V gene are LNHNV and YYDKDF (reference sequence). With 8 bases removed from V and 0 bases from J, the gap between germline ends came to 20 bases. The DNA for the CDR3 is TGTGCCACCGCTCGGGGGCTTTCCGCGGATAGCAATCAGCCCCAGCATTTT. Encoded protein: CATARGLSADSNQPQHF.

The chain carries TRBV7-9 and TRBJ1-3; D is uncertain. This CDR3 is 15 amino acids long. V lost 5 bases and J lost 2, with 13 bases in between. Looked up from germline, CDR1 is SEHNR and CDR2 is FQNEAQ (reference sequence). The CDR3 nucleotides read TGTGCCAGCAGCCCCCCCGGGGTAGCTGGAAACACCATATATTTT. It translates to CASSPPGVAGNTIYF.

The V call is TRBV6-2 or TRBV6-3, the J call TRBJ2-5; 12 bases are shared with TRBD1. CDR1 is MNHEY, CDR2 SVGEGT, per germline. The V gene end was trimmed by 4 bases and the J gene end by 5 bases; junction bases not matched to a gene: 8. The CDR3 consists of 16 residues. CDR3 loop: CASSFQGDRGRETQYF. The CDR3 nucleotides read TGTGCCAGCAGTTTCCAAGGGGACAGGGGGCGGGAGACCCAGTACTTC.

The chain is built from TRBV7-9 and TRBJ2-7, with 9 bases matching TRBD1. The germline V gene encodes CDR1 SEHNR and CDR2 FQNEAQ (reference sequence). The V segment lost 5 bases and the J segment 3 bases; nucleotides outside the gene matches: 8. The CDR3 has 15 amino acids. In nucleotides, the CDR3 is TGTGCCAGCAGCCGACCCGGACAGGGGATCTACGAGCAGTACTTC. Translation gives CASSRPGQGIYEQYF.

The chain couples TRBV9 to TRBJ1-3; 8 bases agree with TRBD1. Germline CDR1 reads SGDLS; CDR2 reads YYNGEE. Trimming removed 4 bases from V and 6 bases from J; junction bases left unmatched: 12. This CDR3 has 16 amino acids. The DNA of the CDR3 is TGTGCCAGCAGCCCCCAAGTCGGACAGGGCGCAAACACCATATATTTT. Its protein is CASSPQVGQGANTIYF.

The genes are TRBV6-6 and TRBJ2-7, with D perhaps matching TRBD2 (5 bases). This CDR3 comprises 14 residues. Germline CDR1 is MNHNY and CDR2 is SVGAGI (reference sequence). V lost 2 bases and J 5 bases, leaving 13 bases between the germline ends. The CDR3 DNA reads TGTGCCAGCAGTTACCGCGCGGAGGTCCACGAGCAGTACTTC. It translates to CASSYRAEVHEQYF.

V gene TRBV3-1 (or the pseudogene TRBV3-2) combines with J gene TRBJ1-2; D perhaps matches TRBD1 (6 bases). The V end was cut by 1 base, the J end by 8 bases, with 14 bases between. The CDR3 contains 14 residues. Germline assignment: CDR1 LGHDT and CDR2 YNNKEL (reference sequence). The CDR3 loop is CASSQVTGGGGYTF. In nucleotides, the CDR3 is TGTGCCAGCAGCCAAGTTACCGGGGGCGGGGGCTACACCTTC.

The chain uses TRBV5-4 and TRBJ1-6, with TRBD1 matching over 8 bases. The CDR3 spans 15 residues. With V trimmed by 4 bases and J by 3 bases, 3 bases remained unmatched. Germline V gives CDR1 SGHNT, CDR2 YYREEE (reference sequence). The CDR3 loop is CASSGGQGYNSPLHF. The CDR3 DNA is TGTGCCAGCAGCGGTGGACAGGGCTATAATTCACCCCTCCACTTT.

The V gene is TRBV7-7, the J gene TRBJ2-7; TRBD2 matches at 13 bases. Per the germline V gene, CDR1 is SSHAT and CDR2 is FNYEAQ (reference sequence). V trimming: 5 bases; J trimming: 7 bases; junction bases outside the gene matches: 8. The CDR3 spans 15 residues. The chain's CDR3 is CASSVGLAGPNEQYF. In DNA, the CDR3 is TGTGCCAGCAGCGTGGGACTAGCGGGACCTAATGAGCAGTACTTC.

The J gene is TRBJ1-6, the V gene TRBV7-8, with D hard to call. This CDR3 is built from 15 residues. Trimming took 1 base from V and 7 from J, leaving 11 bases between them. The germline gives CDR1 SGHVS, CDR2 FQNEAQ. The CDR3 sequence: CASSLGRLQNSPLHF. CDR3 nucleotide sequence: TGTGCCAGCAGCTTAGGCAGGCTTCAGAATTCACCCCTCCACTTT.

This chain joins TRBV2 and TRBJ1-2; the D gene is possibly TRBD1 (6 bases). Deletions cut 4 bases from V and 7 bases from J, with 13 bases between. CDR1 is SNHLY, CDR2 FYNNEI, per germline. There are 13 residues in the CDR3. The CDR3 DNA is TGTGCCAGCAGTGGGCAGGGGCTGGGTGGCTACACCTTC. It codes for CASSGQGLGGYTF. The full variable domain, its missing parts supplied by reference TRBV2 and TRBJ1-2, is EPEVTQTPSHQVTQMGQEVILRCVPISNHLYFYWYRQILGQKVEFLVSFYNNEISEKSEIFDDQFSVERPDGSNFTLKIRSTKLEDSAMYFCASSGQGLGGYTFGSGTRLTVV.

This clone was observed a single time. The J gene is TRBJ2-7, the V gene TRBV7-9; 9 nucleotides match TRBD1. Per the germline V gene, CDR1 is SEHNR and CDR2 is FQNEAQ (reference sequence). This CDR3 is 16 amino acids long. V trimming: 5 bases; J trimming: 4 bases; junction bases outside the gene matches: 12. In DNA, the CDR3 is TGTGCCAGCAGCCCGAGGTGGGACAGGGATTTGTACGAGCAGTACTTC. This gives the protein CASSPRWDRDLYEQYF. Together with reference TRBV7-9 and TRBJ2-7, the CDR3 gives the full variable domain: DTGVSQNPRHKITKRGQNVTFRCDPISEHNRLYWYRQTLGQGPEFLTYFQNEAQLEKSRLLSDRFSAERPKGSFSTLEIQRTEQGDSAMYLCASSPRWDRDLYEQYFGPGTRLTVT.

Only one count was recorded for this clone. This chain joins TRBV19 and TRBJ2-4, with D perhaps assigned TRBD1 or TRBD2 (5 bases each). The CDR3 is 14 residues long. V lost 3 bases and J 6 bases, leaving 12 bases between the germline ends. Germline CDR1 LNHDA, CDR2 SQIVND (reference sequence). CDR3 in DNA: TGTGCCAGTAGTATCACCCCCGGGGCAAACATTCAGTACTTC. Protein: CASSITPGANIQYF.

This chain uses TRBV21-1 with TRBJ1-5. TRBV21-1 is a listed pseudogene. This CDR3 spans 13 amino acids. The chain's CDR3 is CASSNWGRVKAHF. The CDR3 DNA is TGTGCCAGCAGCAACTGGGGGAGGGTAAAGGCTCATTTT.

This chain connects TRBV18 to TRBJ1-2, with TRBD1 identical over 7 bases. Germline V gene lookup returns CDR1 KGHSH and CDR2 LQKENI. This CDR3 region has 14 residues. The J segment lost 4 bases and the V segment lost 7 bases, leaving 9 bases of the junction unmatched. For the CDR3, the DNA is TGTGCCAGCTTAACAGGGGCAGTTGGCTATGGCTACACCTTC. This codes for CASLTGAVGYGYTF.

The rearrangement joins TRBV19 to TRBJ1-1; D call uncertain. The V gene's germline CDR1 is LNHDA and CDR2 SQIVND (reference sequence). V lost 8 bases to trimming and J lost 11 bases, with 15 bases between them. The CDR3 consists of 11 residues. CDR3 sequence reads: CASSVLNRAFF. The CDR3 DNA reads TGTGCCAGTTCCGTTCTGAATCGGGCTTTCTTT.

The rearrangement uses TRBV3-1 (or the pseudogene TRBV3-2) and TRBJ1-1; D remains ambiguous. The CDR3 totals 11 residues. V lost 4 bases and J 11 bases, leaving 11 bases between the germline ends. Germline V lookup: CDR1 LGHDT, CDR2 YNNKEL (reference sequence). CDR3 sequence: CASSRGWAAFF. In nucleotides, the CDR3 is TGTGCCAGCAGCCGAGGGTGGGCGGCTTTCTTT.

J is TRBJ1-2 and V is TRBV5-5; 10 bases agree with TRBD1. Trimming at V came to 4 bases and at J to 6 bases, leaving 9 bases not matched to a gene. The CDR3 extends over 15 amino acids. Germline assignment: CDR1 SGHKS and CDR2 YYEKEE (reference sequence). Here the CDR3 reads CASSPDGTGVDGYTF. CDR3 DNA sequence: TGTGCCAGCAGCCCCGACGGGACAGGGGTCGATGGCTACACCTTC.

The gene calls are TRBV15 and TRBJ2-7; TRBD2 matches 8 bases. The CDR3 has 16 residues. V shed 5 bases, J shed 0 bases, and the junction held 9 bases outside the gene matches. The germline V gene has CDR1 LNHNV and CDR2 YYDKDF (reference sequence). The CDR3 is CATSSPGGESSYEQYF. The DNA for the CDR3 is TGTGCCACCAGCTCCCCCGGGGGGGAAAGCTCCTACGAGCAGTACTTC.

The genes are TRBV6-4 and TRBJ1-1; D not resolved. Looked up from germline, CDR1 is MRHNA and CDR2 is SNTAGT. The length of the CDR3 is 16 residues. Trimming removed 2 bases from V and 0 bases from J, with 13 bases in between. CDR3 in DNA: TGTGCCAGCAGTGACCGAGAGGGCCGGTTGAACACTGAAGCTTTCTTT. Encoded protein: CASSDREGRLNTEAFF.

The chain is built from TRBV5-4 and TRBJ2-7, with D possibly TRBD2 on 6 matching bases. Germline V gene sequence: CDR1 SGHNT, CDR2 YYREEE (reference sequence). This CDR3 is built from 12 residues. V gave up 4 bases and J gave up 6 bases, with 11 bases separating them. The CDR3 spells CASSRQEGEQYF. The CDR3 DNA is TGTGCCAGCAGCCGCCAGGAGGGCGAGCAGTACTTC.

The chain combines TRBV7-2 with TRBJ2-3; 13 bases map to TRBD2. Germline V gene data show CDR1 as SGHTA and CDR2 as FQGNSA. V lost 5 bases to trimming and J lost 2 bases; unmatched junction nucleotides: 7. The CDR3 runs 17 residues. The CDR3 spells CASSMGLAGLTTDTQYF. The DNA of the CDR3 is TGTGCCAGCAGCATGGGACTAGCGGGACTTACCACAGATACGCAGTATTTT.

The chain employs TRBV21-1 and TRBJ1-1; TRBD1, the table's D call, lacks a check against the DNA. TRBV21-1 is deemed a pseudogene. This CDR3 has 14 residues. CDR3 DNA: TGTGCCAGCTTACAGGGGGCATGTCACACTGAAGCTTTCTTT. Amino acids: CASLQGACHTEAFF.